This TCR beta chain comes out of a study of memory CD4+ T cells and cytomegalovirus serostatus. Overall study: Of the healthy Belgian adults, 9 were CMV seropositive and 20 to 30 seronegative. Overall study findings and caveats: Of more than 150 reported CMV TCRbeta sequences, roughly 70 were found in memory CD4+ repertoires. Suggested: most of the CMV-linked TCR signature lies in CD4+ memory cells.

Study processing details: Out-of-frame sequences were removed, leaving a few million distinct TCRbeta sequences. The method was immunoSEQ multiplex PCR; TCRdb's version includes in-frame clones alone and lacks a portion of them. V, J and clone size are taken as reported in that table, and D and trimming were inferred from the DNA itself. The sample consists of roughly 54,000 clones, roughly four fifths of them appearing once. V shed 5 bases and J shed 2 bases, with 7 bases lying between them. CDR1 and CDR2 from the germline V gene are LNHDA and SQIVND (reference sequence). The CDR3 spans 13 residues. Single viable CD3+CD4+CD8-CD45RO+ cells were sorted as the memory CD4+ T cells. Concerning this clone itself: Its antigen is unknown.

The rearrangement uses TRBV19 and TRBJ1-3, with D hard to call. The source material was memory CD4+ T cells from blood. The receptor comes from an adult in good health and CMV-seronegative. CDR3 protein: CASSWTAGNTIYF. CDR3 bases: TGTGCCAGTAGTTGGACTGCTGGAAACACCATATATTTT.